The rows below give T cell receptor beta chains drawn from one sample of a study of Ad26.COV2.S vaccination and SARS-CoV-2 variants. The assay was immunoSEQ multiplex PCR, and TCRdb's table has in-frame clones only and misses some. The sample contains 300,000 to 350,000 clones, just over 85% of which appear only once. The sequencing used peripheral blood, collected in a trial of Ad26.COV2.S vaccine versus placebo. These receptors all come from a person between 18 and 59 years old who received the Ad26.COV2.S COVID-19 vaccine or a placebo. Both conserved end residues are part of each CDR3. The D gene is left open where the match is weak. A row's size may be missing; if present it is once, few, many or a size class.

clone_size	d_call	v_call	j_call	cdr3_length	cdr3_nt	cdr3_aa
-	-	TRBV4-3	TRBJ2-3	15	TGCGCCAGCAGCCAAGAGCAGTCCCCCACAGATACGCAGTATTTT	CASSQEQSPTDTQYF
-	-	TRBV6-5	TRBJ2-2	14	TGTGCCAGCAGTTGGTCGCCGAACACCGGGGAGCTGTTTTTT	CASSWSPNTGELFF
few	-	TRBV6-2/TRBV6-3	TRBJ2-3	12	TGTGCCAGCAGCTTTAGCACAGATACGCAGTATTTT	CASSFSTDTQYF
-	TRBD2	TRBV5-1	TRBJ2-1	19	TGCGCCAGCAGCTTGGAACTAGCGGGGGATACTAGCTCCTACAATGAGCAGTTCTTC	CASSLELAGDTSSYNEQFF
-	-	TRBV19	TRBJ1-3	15	TGTGCCAGTAGTATAGTGAGGACCTCTGGAAACACCATATATTTT	CASSIVRTSGNTIYF
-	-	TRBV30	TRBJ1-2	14	TGTGCCTGGAGTGGCCGGGGGACCGACTATGGCTACACCTTC	CAWSGRGTDYGYTF
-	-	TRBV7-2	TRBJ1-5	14	TGTGCCAGCAGCTTAGGGACAGTCAATCAGCCCCAGCATTTT	CASSLGTVNQPQHF
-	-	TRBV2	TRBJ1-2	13	TGTGCCAGCAGTGAACAGGGTTCGCTTGGCTACACCTTC	CASSEQGSLGYTF
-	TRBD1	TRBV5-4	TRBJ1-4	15	TGTGCCAGCAGCCGGACAGGGGTGGCTAATGAAAAACTGTTTTTT	CASSRTGVANEKLFF
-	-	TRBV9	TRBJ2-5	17	TGTGCCAGCAGCGTAGGCCTCGGGTCGGCAGTCCAAGAGACCCAGTACTTC	CASSVGLGSAVQETQYF
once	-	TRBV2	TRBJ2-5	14	TGTGCCAGCAGTGAAGGGTATGCGGGGGAGACCCAGTACTTC	CASSEGYAGETQYF
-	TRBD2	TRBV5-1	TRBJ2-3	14	TGCGCCAGCAGCTTGGGACTAGCCACAGATACGCAGTATTTT	CASSLGLATDTQYF
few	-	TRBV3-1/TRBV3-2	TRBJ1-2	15	TGTGCCAGCAGCCAAGGTAGCATTTTCATCTATGGCTACACCTTC	CASSQGSIFIYGYTF
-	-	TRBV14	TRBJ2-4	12	TGTGCCAGCAGCCAAGGGGGTAACATTCAGTACTTC	CASSQGGNIQYF
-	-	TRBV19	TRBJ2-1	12	TGTGCCAGTAGCGCGCTTTACAATGAGCAGTTCTTC	CASSALYNEQFF
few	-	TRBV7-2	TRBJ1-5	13	TGTGCCAGCAGCTTACAGGACCGTCAGCCCCAGCATTTT	CASSLQDRQPQHF
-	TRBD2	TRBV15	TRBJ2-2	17	TGTGCCACCAGCAGAGCGGGGGGGCCTAGGAACACCGGGGAGCTGTTTTTT	CATSRAGGPRNTGELFF
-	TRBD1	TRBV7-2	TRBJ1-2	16	TGTGCCAGCAGCTTAGCCTCGACAGGGTGGAACTATGGCTACACCTTC	CASSLASTGWNYGYTF
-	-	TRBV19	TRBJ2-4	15	TGTGCCAGTAGTATAAGTTGGGAAGCCAAAAACATTCAGTACTTC	CASSISWEAKNIQYF
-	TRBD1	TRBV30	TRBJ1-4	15	TGTGCCTGGAGTGCGTTACAGGGGGGGGTTGAAAAACTGTTTTTT	CAWSALQGGVEKLFF
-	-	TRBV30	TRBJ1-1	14	TGTGCCTGGAGTGTACGAGGGGGAATCACTGAAGCTTTCTTT	CAWSVRGGITEAFF
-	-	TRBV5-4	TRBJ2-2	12	TGTGCCAGCGGACTTGACACCGGGGAGCTGTTTTTT	CASGLDTGELFF
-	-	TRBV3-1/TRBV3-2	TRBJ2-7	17	TGTGCCAGCAGCCAAGATAGGCCAGGGGAAGTTCTCTACGAGCAGTACTTC	CASSQDRPGEVLYEQYF
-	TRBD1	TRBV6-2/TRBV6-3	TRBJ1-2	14	TGTGCCAGCAGCGACCGGACAGGTGTTTATGGCTACACCTTC	CASSDRTGVYGYTF
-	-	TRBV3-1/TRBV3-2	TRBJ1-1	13	TGTGCCAGCAGCCCTCAAGTTAACACTGAAGCTTTCTTT	CASSPQVNTEAFF
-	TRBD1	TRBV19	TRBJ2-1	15	TGTGCCAGTACCCCAGACAGGGCTACCTACAATGAGCAGTTCTTC	CASTPDRATYNEQFF
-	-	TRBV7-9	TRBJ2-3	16	TGTGCCAGCAGCTTAGGGCTGGGGTTGGCGGGAGATACGCAGTATTTT	CASSLGLGLAGDTQYF
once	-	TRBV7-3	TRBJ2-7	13	TGTGCCAGCAGCCCAAACACGGGAACCGAGCAGTACTTC	CASSPNTGTEQYF
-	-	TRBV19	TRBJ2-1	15	TGTGCCAGTACCCAGTGGGGGGGGGCGTACAATGAGCAGTTCTTC	CASTQWGGAYNEQFF
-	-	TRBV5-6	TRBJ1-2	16	TGTGCCAGCAGCTTGGCCCCTGGGCGCCCCTCGCCTGGCTACACCTTC	CASSLAPGRPSPGYTF
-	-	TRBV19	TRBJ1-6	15	TGTGCCAGTAGTATGAGGACAGCGAACAATTCACCCCTCCACTTT	CASSMRTANNSPLHF
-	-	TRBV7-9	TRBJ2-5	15	TGTGCCAGCAGCCATTCGGGAGCGGTCCAAGAGACCCAGTACTTC	CASSHSGAVQETQYF
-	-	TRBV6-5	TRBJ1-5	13	TGTGCCAGCAGCTCAGGAGGCAATCAGCCCCAGCATTTT	CASSSGGNQPQHF
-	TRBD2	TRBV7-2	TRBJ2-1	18	TGTGCCAGCAGCTTAGCGGAAGTAGCGGGGGGGCTGAACAATGAGCAGTTCTTC	CASSLAEVAGGLNNEQFF
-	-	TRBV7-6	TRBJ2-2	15	TGTGCCAGCAGCTTACAGGGAGTCAGCACCGGGGAGCTGTTTTTT	CASSLQGVSTGELFF
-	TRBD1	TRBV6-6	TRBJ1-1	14	TGTGCCAGCAGTCAAATGACAGGGGGCACTGAAGCTTTCTTT	CASSQMTGGTEAFF
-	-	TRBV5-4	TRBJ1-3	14	TGTGCCAGCAGCCTTGGGACTTATGGGGACACCATATATTTT	CASSLGTYGDTIYF
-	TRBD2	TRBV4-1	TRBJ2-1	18	TGCGCCAGCAGCCAAGATGAGCTAGCGGGGGGGCCGGGTAATGAGCAGTTCTTC	CASSQDELAGGPGNEQFF
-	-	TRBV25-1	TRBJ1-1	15	TGTGCCAGCAGTGAAGGACTTACGGAGTTAATTGAAGCTTTCTTT	CASSEGLTELIEAFF
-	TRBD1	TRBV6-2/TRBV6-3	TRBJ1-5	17	TGTGCCAGCAGTTACGAGGGCAGGGGGCTCGGCAATCAGCCCCAGCATTTT	CASSYEGRGLGNQPQHF
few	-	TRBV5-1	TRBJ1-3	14	TGCGCCAGCAGCTCCCAGGGAGGAGGAAACACCATATATTTT	CASSSQGGGNTIYF
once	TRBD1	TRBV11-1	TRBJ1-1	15	TGTGCCAGCAGCAATATGGGACAGTCGAACACTGAAGCTTTCTTT	CASSNMGQSNTEAFF
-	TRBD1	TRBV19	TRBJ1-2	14	TGTGCCAGTACAAGGGACAGGGGGAACTATGGCTACACCTTC	CASTRDRGNYGYTF
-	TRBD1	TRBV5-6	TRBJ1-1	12	TGTGCCAGCAGCTACACAGGGGGCGGAGCTTTCTTT	CASSYTGGGAFF
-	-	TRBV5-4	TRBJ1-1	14	TGTGCCAGCAGCTTGGGAAGGGGGAACACTGAAGCTTTCTTT	CASSLGRGNTEAFF
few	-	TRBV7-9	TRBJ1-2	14	TGTGCCAGCAGTCGACAGGTAGCTAACTATGGCTACACCTTC	CASSRQVANYGYTF
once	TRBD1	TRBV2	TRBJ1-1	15	TGTGCCAGCAGAGGGGACAGGGGATTTTATCAGAAAGCTTTCTTT	CASRGDRGFYQKAFF
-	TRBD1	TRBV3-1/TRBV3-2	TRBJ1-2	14	TGTGCCAGCAGCCTCGAGACAGGGACTTATGGCTACACCTTC	CASSLETGTYGYTF
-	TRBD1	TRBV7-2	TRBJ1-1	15	TGTGCCAGCAGCCCACGGACAGGGGGGGGCACTGAAGCTTTCTTT	CASSPRTGGGTEAFF
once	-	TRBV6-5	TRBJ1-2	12	TGTGCCAGCTCCCCCGGGACCGAACGCTACACCTTC	CASSPGTERYTF
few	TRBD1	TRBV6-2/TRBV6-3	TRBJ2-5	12	TGTGCCAGCAGTTACTTTCCGGGACAGGCTTACTTC	CASSYFPGQAYF
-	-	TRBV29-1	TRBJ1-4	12	TGCAGCGTTGACACAGGATATGAAAAACTGTTTTTT	CSVDTGYEKLFF
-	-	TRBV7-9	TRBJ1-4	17	TGTGCCAGCAGCTTAGCACACCGCAATTCAACTAATGAAAAACTGTTTTTT	CASSLAHRNSTNEKLFF
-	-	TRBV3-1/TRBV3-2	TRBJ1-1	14	TGTGCCAGCAGCCAAGATCCAGGATACGCTGAAGCTTTCTTT	CASSQDPGYAEAFF
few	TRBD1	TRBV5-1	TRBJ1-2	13	TGCGCCAGCAGCTTCGGTCAGGGGGCTGGCTACACCTTC	CASSFGQGAGYTF
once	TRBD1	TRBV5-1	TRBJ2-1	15	TGCGCCAGCAGCTTGGGACAGGGGGGATGGAATGAGCAGTTCTTC	CASSLGQGGWNEQFF
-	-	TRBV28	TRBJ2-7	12	TGTGCCAGCAGTTTGGGGGGCTTCGAGCAGTACTTC	CASSLGGFEQYF
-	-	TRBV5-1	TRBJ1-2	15	TGCGCCAGCAGCTTGGCCTCGGTGGGGAACTATGGCTACACCTTC	CASSLASVGNYGYTF
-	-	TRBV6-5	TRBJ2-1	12	TGTGCCAGCCGGGACGGAAGTAAGGAGCAGTTCTTC	CASRDGSKEQFF
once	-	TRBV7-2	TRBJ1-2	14	TGTGCCAGCACCATAACGGGACTTAACTATGGCTACACCTTC	CASTITGLNYGYTF